One and the same sample provided the 10 T cell receptor beta chains below, sequenced in a study of T cell changes during pregnancy in multiple sclerosis. TCRdb keeps only in-frame clones here, not all; method: immunoSEQ multiplex PCR. The top ten hold 0.64% of the sample, which has some 56,000 clones, approximately 92% seen once. This specimen was CD4+ T cells from peripheral blood mononuclear cells, taken after pregnancy. All receptors come from a female donor with multiple sclerosis, enrolled in a pregnancy study.

The gene calls are TRBV6-1 and TRBJ1-2; D is perhaps TRBD1 (6 bases). CDR3 length: 13 amino acids. V was clipped by 6 bases and J by 5 bases, with 13 bases between them. Per germline, CDR1 MNHNS and CDR2 SASEGT. CDR3 region: CASRQGLNYGYTF. DNA of the CDR3: TGTGCCAGCAGACAGGGTTTGAATTATGGCTACACCTTC.

The V call is TRBV6-6, the J call TRBJ1-1; TRBD1 aligns across 8 bases. This CDR3 contains 13 residues. J lost 4 bases, V lost 7 bases, and 5 bases had no gene match. CDR1 and CDR2 (germline): MNHNY, SVGAGI (reference sequence). CDR3: CASIGQGSTEAFF. DNA of the CDR3: TGTGCCAGCATAGGACAGGGAAGCACTGAAGCTTTCTTT.

The rearrangement uses TRBV5-4 and TRBJ1-1; the D gene is possibly TRBD1 (6 bases). This CDR3 is built from 17 residues. Trimming cost V 4 bases and J 2 bases, with 21 bases left between them. The germline V gene has CDR1 SGHNT and CDR2 YYREEE (reference sequence). The CDR3 DNA sequence: TGTGCCAGCAGCCTGAAGTTTGGGGGCGCGTACAACACTGAAGCTTTCTTT. As protein: CASSLKFGGAYNTEAFF.

The chain carries TRBV11-3 and TRBJ2-6; D is possibly TRBD2 (5 bases). CDR1 and CDR2 (germline): SGHNT, YENEEA. Trimming removed 5 bases from V and 0 bases from J, with 14 bases in between. The CDR3 spans 17 residues. CDR3 nucleotides: TGTGCCAGCAGCCTCGGGGTCCTTAGCTCTGGGGCCAACGTCCTGACTTTC. Residues: CASSLGVLSSGANVLTF.

The sample holds one count of this clone. The chain carries TRBV9 and TRBJ2-1, with TRBD2 matching over 8 bases. J lost 7 bases, V lost 5 bases, and 5 bases had no gene match. CDR1 SGDLS and CDR2 YYNGEE come from the germline V gene. The CDR3 extends over 13 amino acids. For the CDR3, the DNA is TGTGCCAGCAGGCCGGGGGGGTCGAATGAGCAGTTCTTC. Translated: CASRPGGSNEQFF.

The V gene is TRBV5-4, the J gene TRBJ2-4; possible D gene TRBD1, 6 bases. The V end lost 5 bases, the J end lost 5 bases, and 14 bases lay between the germline ends. The CDR3 totals 14 residues. Germline V gene data show CDR1 as SGHNT and CDR2 as YYREEE (reference sequence). Here the CDR3 DNA reads TGTGCCAGCAGAAAAGAGACAGGCGAAAACATTCAGTACTTC. Its translation is CASRKETGENIQYF. Full variable domain (remainder filled in from reference TRBV5-4 and TRBJ2-4): ETGVTQSPTHLIKTRGQQVTLRCSSQSGHNTVSWYQQALGQGPQFIFQYYREEENGRGNFPPRFSGLQFPNYSSELNVNALELDDSALYLCASRKETGENIQYFGAGTRLSVL.

In nucleotides, the CDR3 is TGTGCCAGCAGCGTATCGGGGGGGACCAAAAACATTCAGTACTTC. Translating it yields CASSVSGGTKNIQYF. The chain carries TRBV9 and TRBJ2-4, with 8 nucleotides matching TRBD2. Losses at the gene ends were 1 base for V and 2 bases for J; bases not matched to a gene: 2. Germline CDR1 and CDR2: SGDLS and YYNGEE. The CDR3 contains 15 residues.

This rearrangement joins TRBV5-1 to TRBJ1-3; D unresolved. The CDR3 sequence is 15 residues long. V lost 0 bases, J lost 0 bases, and 7 bases lay in between. Germline-derived CDR1 and CDR2 are SGHRS and YFSETQ. CDR3 nucleotides: TGCGCCAGCAGCTTGGGTCCTTCCTCTGGAAACACCATATATTTT. Translating it yields CASSLGPSSGNTIYF.

This chain joins TRBV19 and TRBJ2-1; 9 nucleotides match TRBD2. The germline V gene has CDR1 LNHDA and CDR2 SQIVND (reference sequence). Trimming at V came to 5 bases and at J to 7 bases, leaving 9 bases not matched to a gene. The CDR3 is 15 residues long. CDR3 in DNA: TGTGCCAGTAGTCCGACAGCGGGGGGCATAAATGAGCAGTTCTTC. Its protein is CASSPTAGGINEQFF.

The chain uses TRBV6-6 and TRBJ2-7; 7 nucleotides match TRBD1. Germline trimming cut 5 bases from V and 3 bases from J; bases unmatched to any gene: 10. The CDR3 consists of 15 residues. Germline-derived CDR1 and CDR2 are MNHNY and SVGAGI (reference sequence). CDR3 nucleotide sequence: TGTGCCAGCAGTGGGTCTCACCGGGACAGCTACGAGCAGTACTTC. It encodes CASSGSHRDSYEQYF.